Following are 20 T cell receptor beta chains from one sample sequenced in a study of blood T cell repertoires in COVID-19. The protocol was immunoSEQ multiplex PCR, while the TCRdb copy is restricted to in-frame clones and leaves out a portion. This sample has some 150,000 clones, with roughly four fifths found just once. The sequenced material came from peripheral blood. Receptor source: a woman of 80 years or more with acute or convalescent COVID-19.

The CDR3: CASSPTGGAFF. In DNA, the CDR3 is TGTGCCAGCAGCCCGACAGGTGGAGCTTTCTTT. The chain links TRBV7-9 to TRBJ1-1, with D possibly being TRBD1 (6 bases). The germline gives CDR1 SEHNR, CDR2 FQNEAQ (reference sequence). The V gene lost 5 bases and the J gene lost 10 bases, with 11 bases spanning the gap. This CDR3 contains 11 residues.

The genes are TRBV6-6 and TRBJ1-5; 7 nucleotides align to TRBD1. Germline-derived CDR1 and CDR2 are MNHNY and SVGAGI (reference sequence). The length of the CDR3 is 13 residues. The ends lost 5 bases at V and 7 bases at J; junction bases unmatched: 5. Written as DNA, the CDR3 is TGTGCCAGCAGTCTCCGACAGGGCCAGCCCCAGCATTTT. It codes for CASSLRQGQPQHF.

The chain carries TRBV5-1 and TRBJ1-5; TRBD1 might be the D (5 bases). The CDR3 runs 14 residues. Trimming stripped 4 bases from V and 5 bases from J, with 13 bases between. In germline, CDR1 is SGHRS, CDR2 YFSETQ. CDR3 nucleotide sequence: TGCGCCAGCAGCCCGGGGGGGAACTATCAGCCCCAGCATTTT. Translated: CASSPGGNYQPQHF.

The chain is built from TRBV4-1 and TRBJ1-2; D might be TRBD1 (5 bases). Germline V gene sequence: CDR1 MGHRA, CDR2 YSYEKL. The CDR3 sequence is 13 residues long. The V gene lost 3 bases and the J gene lost 3 bases, with 8 bases spanning the gap. CDR3 sequence: CASSHDRYYGYTF. The CDR3 DNA sequence: TGCGCCAGCAGCCACGACAGATACTATGGCTACACCTTC.

The V call is TRBV19, the J call TRBJ1-2, with TRBD1 as a possible D gene (6 bases). The CDR3 totals 13 residues. Germline V CDR1 and CDR2: LNHDA, SQIVND (reference sequence). V dropped 10 bases and J dropped 0 bases, with 12 bases sitting between them. Here the CDR3 reads CATSTGSNYGYTF. DNA of the CDR3: TGTGCCACCTCGACAGGTTCTAACTATGGCTACACCTTC.

This chain connects TRBV4-2 to TRBJ2-7; 11 nucleotides agree with TRBD2. The J segment lost 4 bases and the V segment lost 1 base, leaving 6 bases of the junction unmatched. From germline, CDR1 is LGHNA and CDR2 YNFKEQ. The CDR3 loop spans 16 amino acids. CDR3 sequence (DNA): TGTGCCAGCAGCCAAGTCAGGGGGACTAGCGGATACGAGCAGTACTTC. Its protein product is CASSQVRGTSGYEQYF.

This sequence joins TRBV6-6 and TRBJ2-1; a weak D match, TRBD2 (6 bases). Per the germline V gene, CDR1 is MNHNY and CDR2 is SVGAGI (reference sequence). The CDR3 spans 13 residues. The ends were cut back, 5 bases at V and 4 bases at J, with 9 bases in the middle. The CDR3 bases are TGTGCCAGCAGTGGCGGGGCTTACAATGAGCAGTTCTTC. It encodes CASSGGAYNEQFF.

This chain links TRBV7-2 with TRBJ2-3, with 11 bases fitting TRBD2. Germline V gives CDR1 SGHTA, CDR2 FQGNSA. The V and J ends lost 3 bases and 0 bases, in that order; junction bases with no gene match: 2. This CDR3 has 16 amino acids. CDR3 nucleotide sequence: TGTGCCAGCAGCTTGGGACTAGCGGCTAGCACAGATACGCAGTATTTT. Translating it yields CASSLGLAASTDTQYF.

The V gene is TRBV5-6, the J gene TRBJ1-4; 8 nucleotides agree with TRBD1. Germline trimming cut 0 bases from V and 8 bases from J; bases unmatched to any gene: 6. Looked up from germline, CDR1 is SGHDT and CDR2 is YYEEEE. This CDR3 contains 15 residues. The CDR3 DNA sequence: TGTGCCAGCAGCTTGGGGACAGGGATGGTGGAAAAACTGTTTTTT. Encoded protein: CASSLGTGMVEKLFF. Complete variable domain (other parts from reference TRBV5-6 and TRBJ1-4): DAGVTQSPTHLIKTRGQQVTLRCSPKSGHDTVSWYQQALGQGPQFIFQYYEEEERQRGNFPDRFSGHQFPNYSSELNVNALLLGDSALYLCASSLGTGMVEKLFFGSGTQLSVL.

This sequence joins TRBV18 and TRBJ1-6; possible D gene TRBD1, 5 bases. V was trimmed by 3 bases and J by 7 bases, leaving 16 bases between them. Per the germline V gene, CDR1 is KGHSH and CDR2 is LQKENI. This CDR3 is built from 16 residues. The CDR3 here is CASSPREGGTNSPLHF. The CDR3 DNA reads as TGTGCCAGCTCACCCCGGGAGGGTGGGACCAATTCACCCCTCCACTTT.

V usage is TRBV27 and J usage is TRBJ1-2; D possibly corresponds to TRBD1 (6 bases). The CDR3 is 13 residues long. Germline values: CDR1 MNHEY, CDR2 SMNVEV (reference sequence). The germline V and J ends were trimmed by 6 bases and 8 bases, with 16 bases remaining between them. Written as DNA, the CDR3 is TGTGCCAGCAGACTAGGGGGGAGGGAAGGCTACACCTTC. Protein: CASRLGGREGYTF.

This clone was recorded once. The rearrangement links TRBV5-4 to TRBJ2-3, with D tentatively TRBD2 (6 bases). CDR1 SGHNT and CDR2 YYREEE come from the germline V gene (reference sequence). The CDR3 extends over 15 amino acids. The V gene lost 1 base and the J gene lost 0 bases, with 9 bases spanning the gap. The CDR3 reads CASSLSGSSTDTQYF. CDR3 DNA: TGTGCCAGCAGCTTGAGCGGGTCTAGCACAGATACGCAGTATTTT.

This chain joins TRBV7-9 and TRBJ1-2; 11 bases map to TRBD1. This CDR3 spans 15 amino acids. Losses at the gene ends were 5 bases for V and 7 bases for J; bases not matched to a gene: 9. CDR1 and CDR2 from the germline V gene are SEHNR and FQNEAQ (reference sequence). CDR3 sequence (DNA): TGTGCCAGCAGCCCGCCGGGACAGGGGGGCCGTGGCTACACCTTC. This encodes CASSPPGQGGRGYTF. Combining the CDR3 with reference TRBV7-9 and TRBJ1-2 gives the whole variable domain DTGVSQNPRHKITKRGQNVTFRCDPISEHNRLYWYRQTLGQGPEFLTYFQNEAQLEKSRLLSDRFSAERPKGSFSTLEIQRTEQGDSAMYLCASSPPGQGGRGYTFGSGTRLTVV.

The chain employs TRBV5-1 and TRBJ2-1, with 8 bases that match TRBD2. Per the germline V gene, CDR1 is SGHRS and CDR2 is YFSETQ. V shed 4 bases, J shed 8 bases, and the junction held 8 bases outside the gene matches. The CDR3 has 14 amino acids. The CDR3 nucleotides read TGCGCCAGCAGCCCGCGGGGGGCGGCAGATGAGCAGTTCTTC. This codes for CASSPRGAADEQFF.

This clone was picked up one time. This chain joins TRBV5-1 and TRBJ1-3, with D perhaps matching TRBD1 (6 bases). Germline V CDR1 and CDR2: SGHRS, YFSETQ. This CDR3 is built from 18 residues. Trimming removed 2 bases at V and 0 bases at J, with 18 bases between. For the CDR3, the DNA is TGCGCCAGCAGCTTTTTTGTGGGGCAGGGGCCCTCTGGAAACACCATATATTTT. Translating gives CASSFFVGQGPSGNTIYF. The full variable domain, rest sourced from reference TRBV5-1 and TRBJ1-3, is KAGVTQTPRYLIKTRGQQVTLSCSPISGHRSVSWYQQTPGQGLQFLFEYFSETQRNKGNFPGRFSGRQFSNSRSEMNVSTLELGDSALYLCASSFFVGQGPSGNTIYFGEGSWLTVV.

The chain uses TRBV7-9 and TRBJ1-1, with 8 bases identical to TRBD1. The CDR3 is 16 residues long. Germline-derived CDR1 and CDR2 are SEHNR and FQNEAQ (reference sequence). V was pared by 5 bases and J by 5 bases, with 13 bases of the junction left unmatched. Here the CDR3 reads CASSAWTGTVETEAFF. DNA of the CDR3: TGTGCCAGCAGCGCATGGACAGGGACAGTAGAGACTGAAGCTTTCTTT.

V is TRBV3-1 (or the pseudogene TRBV3-2) and J is TRBJ1-1; D is possibly TRBD1 (6 bases). The CDR3 extends over 16 amino acids. V lost 5 bases and J 4 bases, leaving 20 bases between the germline ends. Germline CDR1 and CDR2: LGHDT and YNNKEL (reference sequence). CDR3 coding DNA: TGTGCCAGCAGCAAGACCGGTAGAGGACAGAGCACTGAAGCTTTCTTT. It translates to CASSKTGRGQSTEAFF.

The chain joins TRBV3-1 (or the pseudogene TRBV3-2) to TRBJ1-4; D call uncertain. The CDR3 is made up of 16 amino acids. The V end was cut by 3 bases, the J end by 4 bases, with 15 bases between. CDR1 is LGHDT and CDR2 is YNNKEL in the germline V gene (reference sequence). The CDR3 loop reads CASSQTTAAFNEKLFF. The CDR3 DNA reads as TGTGCCAGCAGCCAGACTACAGCCGCGTTTAATGAAAAACTGTTTTTT.

This clone was detected only once. The V call is TRBV11-2, the J call TRBJ1-3; tentatively, D is TRBD1 (5 bases). The CDR3 has 15 residues. Germline CDR1 and CDR2: SGHAT and FQNNGV. V shed 5 bases and J shed 4 bases, with 15 bases lying between them. The CDR3 coding sequence is TGTGCCAGCAGCCAGGGCATCGGGGGAGGAAACACCATATATTTT. Translating it yields CASSQGIGGGNTIYF.

Comment on this clone: Other DNA sequences within the sample encode an identical CDR3. This rearrangement joins TRBV9 to TRBJ1-2, with 7 bases that match TRBD1. The CDR3 is 13 amino acids. J lost 5 bases, V lost 2 bases, and 3 bases had no gene match. Germline V CDR1 and CDR2: SGDLS, YYNGEE. The CDR3 DNA sequence: TGTGCCAGCAGCGTCAACAGGGGTTATGGCTACACCTTC. Residues: CASSVNRGYGYTF.